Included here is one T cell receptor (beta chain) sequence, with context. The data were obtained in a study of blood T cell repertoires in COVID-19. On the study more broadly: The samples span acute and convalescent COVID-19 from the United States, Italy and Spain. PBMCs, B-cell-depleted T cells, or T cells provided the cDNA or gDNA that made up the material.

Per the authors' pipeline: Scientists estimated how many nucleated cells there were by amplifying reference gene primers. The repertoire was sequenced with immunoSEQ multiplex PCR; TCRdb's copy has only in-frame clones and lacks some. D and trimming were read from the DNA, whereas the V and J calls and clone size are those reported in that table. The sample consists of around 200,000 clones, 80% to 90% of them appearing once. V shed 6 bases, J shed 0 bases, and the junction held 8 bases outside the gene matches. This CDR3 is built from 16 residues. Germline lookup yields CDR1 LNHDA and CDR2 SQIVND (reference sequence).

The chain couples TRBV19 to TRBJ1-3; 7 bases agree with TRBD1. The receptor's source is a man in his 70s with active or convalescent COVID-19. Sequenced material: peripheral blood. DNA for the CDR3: TGTGCCAGTAGCAGAGGGGGCCCCCTCTCTGGAAACACCATATATTTT. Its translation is CASSRGGPLSGNTIYF.